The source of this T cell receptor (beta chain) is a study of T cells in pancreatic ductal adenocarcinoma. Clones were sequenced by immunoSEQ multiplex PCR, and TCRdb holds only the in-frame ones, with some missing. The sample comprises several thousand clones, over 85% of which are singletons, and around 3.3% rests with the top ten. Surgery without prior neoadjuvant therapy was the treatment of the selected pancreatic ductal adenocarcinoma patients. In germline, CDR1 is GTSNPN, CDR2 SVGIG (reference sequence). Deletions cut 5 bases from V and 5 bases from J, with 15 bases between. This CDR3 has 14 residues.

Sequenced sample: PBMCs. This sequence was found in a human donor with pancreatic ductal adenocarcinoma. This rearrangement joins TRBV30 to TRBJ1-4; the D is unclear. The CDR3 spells CAWAYGGSNEKLFF. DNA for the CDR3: TGTGCCTGGGCGTACGGAGGTTCAAATGAAAAACTGTTTTTT.